These T cell receptor beta chains were read from a single sample in a study of low-dose radiotherapy and immunotherapy resistance in tumors. TCRdb called the reads again in MiXCR, with one record for every CDR3 protein. The sample holds around 100,000 distinct CDR3 sequences; 20% to 25% are singletons and the top ten take roughly 13%. Sequenced here: PBMCs, sampled after low-dose radiotherapy plus immunotherapy. These receptors were taken from a female donor with ovarian cancer. The CDR3 runs from the conserved cysteine through the conserved F or W. The order of the fields is D gene, V gene, clone size, J gene, CDR3 protein, CDR3 DNA. A D gene is named only where the DNA matches it firmly. Rows give clone size only sometimes, using once, few, many, or a class for an expanded clone.

TRBD1	TRBV6-6	many	TRBJ2-7	CASRKGQGAYEQYF	TGTGCCAGCAGGAAGGGACAGGGGGCTTACGAGCAGTACTTC
NA	TRBV3-1	many	TRBJ2-2	CASSQGDFAELFF	TGTGCCAGCAGCCAAGGGGACTTCGCGGAGCTGTTTTTT
TRBD2	TRBV4-2	many	TRBJ2-3	CASSQEPSGGADTQYF	TGTGCCAGCAGCCAAGAACCTAGCGGGGGAGCGGATACGCAGTATTTT
NA	TRBV4-3	many	TRBJ1-5	CASSQDLGRAQPQHF	TGCGCCAGCAGCCAAGATCTAGGGCGAGCTCAGCCCCAGCATTTT
NA	TRBV20-1	many	TRBJ1-5	CSARVGSYNQPQHF	TGCAGTGCTAGAGTGGGCAGTTACAATCAGCCCCAGCATTTT
TRBD2	TRBV29-1	many	TRBJ2-1	CSVDPSGGGPGNEQFF	TGCAGCGTTGACCCGAGTGGGGGAGGGCCGGGGAATGAGCAGTTCTTC
NA	TRBV9	many	TRBJ2-4	CASSVAVAGTPQNIQYF	TGTGCCAGCAGCGTAGCCGTCGCCGGGACTCCACAAAACATTCAGTACTTC
NA	TRBV18	many	TRBJ2-2	CASSVLETGELFF	TGTGCCAGCTCGGTACTTGAAACCGGGGAGCTGTTTTTT
TRBD1	TRBV7-2	many	TRBJ2-7	CASSFIDRVLSEQYF	TGTGCCAGCAGCTTTATAGACAGGGTTCTTAGCGAGCAGTACTTC
NA	TRBV27	many	TRBJ2-2	CASRGPNTGELFF	TGTGCCAGCAGAGGGCCTAACACCGGGGAGCTGTTTTTT
TRBD2	TRBV7-8	NA	TRBJ2-1	CASNAGTSGYDNEQFF	TGTGCCAGCAACGCGGGGACTAGCGGGTACGACAATGAGCAGTTCTTC
NA	TRBV11-3	NA	TRBJ2-1	CASSLGRGYNEQFF	TGTGCCAGCAGCTTGGGGAGAGGCTACAATGAGCAGTTCTTC
NA	TRBV19	few	TRBJ1-5	CASQIRQGMGNQPQHF	TGTGCCAGCCAAATAAGGCAGGGCATGGGCAATCAGCCCCAGCATTTT
NA	TRBV9	many	TRBJ2-2	CASSEQTVNTGELFF	TGTGCCAGCAGCGAGCAGACAGTGAACACCGGGGAGCTGTTTTTT
NA	TRBV7-9	many	TRBJ2-7	CASSPARYEQYF	TGTGCCAGCAGCCCTGCCCGCTACGAGCAGTACTTC
TRBD2	TRBV24-1	few	TRBJ2-5	CATSDGLAVETQYF	TGTGCCACCAGTGATGGACTAGCGGTAGAGACCCAGTACTTC
NA	TRBV5-1	many	TRBJ2-3	CASSRKVDGTQYF	TGCGCCAGCAGTCGGAAGGTAGACGGTACGCAGTATTTT
TRBD2	TRBV6-2/TRBV6-3	many	TRBJ2-3	CASSGERGRTDTQYF	TGTGCCAGCAGTGGGGAGCGGGGGCGCACAGATACGCAGTATTTT
NA	TRBV3-1	many	TRBJ2-5	CASSPRGTITQETQYF	TGTGCCAGCAGCCCAAGAGGGACAATAACCCAAGAGACCCAGTACTTC
NA	TRBV7-9	many	TRBJ2-7	CASSAIGEQYF	TGTGCCAGCAGCGCCATAGGAGAGCAGTACTTC
NA	TRBV2	many	TRBJ2-5	CASSEVGASETQYF	TGTGCCAGCAGTGAAGTGGGGGCCTCGGAGACCCAGTACTTC
NA	TRBV5-6	NA	TRBJ1-2	CASSLALSEIYGYTF	TGTGCCAGCAGCTTGGCCTTAAGCGAGATCTATGGCTACACCTTC
NA	TRBV30	many	TRBJ2-3	CAWSFGQRGSTDTQYF	TGTGCCTGGAGTTTTGGACAGCGGGGATCCACAGATACGCAGTATTTT
NA	TRBV24-1	NA	TRBJ2-5	CATSDVGEAGGAGKETQYF	TGTGCCACCAGTGATGTGGGCGAAGCAGGGGGAGCGGGGAAAGAGACCCAGTACTTC
TRBD2	TRBV4-1	many	TRBJ2-3	CASSQEAGRFADTQYF	TGCGCCAGCAGCCAAGAAGCGGGGAGGTTCGCAGATACGCAGTATTTT